The 23 T cell receptor beta chains presented below share a single source sample, sequenced in a study of cytomegalovirus exposure and HLA in healthy donors. Both 60 Vbeta primers and 13 Jbeta primers went into the PCR. The assay was immunoSEQ multiplex PCR, and TCRdb's table has in-frame clones only and misses some. There are around 210,000 clones in the sample; approximately 78% occur only once, and about 0.5% lies in the top ten. Sequenced material: PBMCs. These receptors all stem from a boy between 5 and 17 years old in good health and CMV-seronegative.

This sequence joins TRBV11-2 and TRBJ1-1; D is unresolved. Trimming shortened V by 2 bases and J by 2 bases, and 12 bases separated the two germline ends. Germline loops: CDR1 SGHAT, CDR2 FQNNGV. The CDR3 is 15 residues long. This CDR3 is CASSLSLPVNTEAFF. The CDR3 nucleotides read TGTGCCAGCAGCTTAAGTCTACCGGTTAACACTGAAGCTTTCTTT.

The CDR3 here is CASSLAQTETGQEYF. CDR3 bases: TGTGCCAGCAGCTTAGCCCAAACAGAGACAGGTCAAGAGTACTTC. The chain employs TRBV5-4 and TRBJ2-7; D is perhaps TRBD1 (6 bases). Deletions cut 2 bases from V and 11 bases from J, with 23 bases between. Looked up from germline, CDR1 is SGHNT and CDR2 is YYREEE (reference sequence). The CDR3 has 15 amino acids.

The chain joins TRBV9 to TRBJ1-1; the match to TRBD1 covers 7 bases. V gave up 0 bases and J gave up 4 bases; unmatched junction bases: 6. The CDR3 has 15 residues. CDR1 SGDLS and CDR2 YYNGEE come from the germline V gene. The CDR3 sequence is CASSVEGAGGTEAFF. The CDR3 DNA follows: TGTGCCAGCAGCGTAGAGGGTGCAGGGGGCACTGAAGCTTTCTTT. Based on the CDR3 plus reference TRBV9 and TRBJ1-1, the full variable domain is DSGVTQTPKHLITATGQRVTLRCSPRSGDLSVYWYQQSLDQGLQFLIQYYNGEERAKGNILERFSAQQFPDLHSELNLSSLELGDSALYFCASSVEGAGGTEAFFGQGTRLTVV.

The chain carries TRBV7-2 and TRBJ1-3; 7 bases are shared with TRBD1. This CDR3 comprises 17 residues. Trimming at V came to 1 base and at J to 1 base, leaving 7 bases not matched to a gene. Looked up from germline, CDR1 is SGHTA and CDR2 is FQGNSA. CDR3 sequence reads: CASSLGQGPRSGNTIYF. The CDR3, as DNA: TGTGCCAGCAGCTTAGGACAGGGCCCGAGGTCTGGAAACACCATATATTTT.

J is TRBJ1-1 and V is TRBV7-8; D is unclear. The length of the CDR3 is 12 residues. Germline V gene sequence: CDR1 SGHVS, CDR2 FQNEAQ. Trimming stripped 6 bases from V and 6 bases from J, with 11 bases between. CDR3 region: CASSPAPAEAFF. The CDR3 DNA follows: TGTGCCAGCAGTCCTGCTCCGGCTGAAGCTTTCTTT. Using reference TRBV7-8 and TRBJ1-1 for the parts outside the CDR3, the full variable domain is GAGVSQSPRYKVAKRGQDVALRCDPISGHVSLFWYQQALGQGPEFLTYFQNEAQLDKSGLPSDRFFAERPEGSVSTLKIQRTQQEDSAVYLCASSPAPAEAFFGQGTRLTVV.

V gene TRBV9 combines with J gene TRBJ2-7; the match to TRBD2 covers 11 bases. This CDR3 is built from 14 residues. The junction had 5 bases not matched to a gene; V was cut back by 4 bases and J by 5 bases. CDR1 and CDR2 from the germline V gene are SGDLS and YYNGEE. The CDR3 loop is CASSRTSGSDEQYF. The CDR3 nucleotides are TGTGCCAGCAGCCGAACTAGCGGGAGCGACGAGCAGTACTTC.

This sequence joins TRBV27 and TRBJ2-1; D uncertain. V lost 6 bases and J 6 bases, leaving 9 bases between the germline ends. Germline V CDR1 and CDR2: MNHEY, SMNVEV (reference sequence). The CDR3 has 12 residues. CDR3 sequence: CASRTAANEQFF. CDR3 DNA: TGTGCCAGCAGGACGGCGGCCAATGAGCAGTTCTTC.

V and J are TRBV5-6 and TRBJ2-3; D is possibly TRBD1 (6 bases). CDR3 length: 19 amino acids. V was trimmed by 0 bases and J by 0 bases, leaving 20 bases between them. Germline CDR1 SGHDT, CDR2 YYEEEE. In DNA form, the CDR3 reads TGTGCCAGCAGCTTGGATTTGGGGGCCCACCCCCCAAGCACAGATACGCAGTATTTT. It codes for CASSLDLGAHPPSTDTQYF.

The V gene is TRBV6-1, the J gene TRBJ1-1; tentative D call: TRBD1 (6 bases). This CDR3 contains 15 residues. CDR1 is MNHNS and CDR2 is SASEGT in the germline V gene. The V and J ends lost 4 bases and 0 bases respectively, with 12 bases between them. CDR3 in DNA: TGTGCCAGCAGTGGACTGGGACACCTGAACACTGAAGCTTTCTTT. Amino acid sequence: CASSGLGHLNTEAFF.

The rearrangement uses TRBV4-1 and TRBJ1-3; no definite D call. Per the germline V gene, CDR1 is MGHRA and CDR2 is YSYEKL. Trimming took off 0 bases at V and 4 bases at J, with 7 bases between the two ends. This CDR3 has 14 amino acids. CDR3 region: CASSQEGRGNTIYF. The CDR3 DNA follows: TGCGCCAGCAGCCAAGAAGGGAGAGGAAACACCATATATTTT.

This clone has a handful of counts. The chain links TRBV11-3 to TRBJ1-2, with TRBD1 matching over 7 bases. The ends lost 0 bases at V and 0 bases at J; junction bases unmatched: 4. CDR3 length: 16 amino acids. CDR1 is SGHNT and CDR2 is YENEEA in the germline V gene. In DNA, the CDR3 is TGTGCCAGCAGCTTAGATTTGACAGGGTCTAACTATGGCTACACCTTC. Encoded protein: CASSLDLTGSNYGYTF.

The gene calls are TRBV19 and TRBJ2-7, with 7 bases lining up with TRBD2. Losses at the gene ends were 5 bases for V and 2 bases for J; bases not matched to a gene: 12. This CDR3 is built from 16 residues. CDR1 is LNHDA, CDR2 SQIVND, per germline (reference sequence). Here the CDR3 DNA reads TGTGCCAGTAGTCCCGTGGGCGGGGGTCTTGCCTACGAGCAGTACTTC. Translating it yields CASSPVGGGLAYEQYF.

The table lists this clone with a few counts. This chain connects TRBV25-1 to TRBJ1-4; no reliable D call. CDR3 length equals 12 residues. Trimming removed 5 bases from V and 6 bases from J, with 7 bases in between. Germline V gene lookup returns CDR1 MGHDK and CDR2 SYGVNS. The CDR3 sequence: CASSPPYEKLFF. As DNA, the CDR3 is TGTGCCAGCAGTCCTCCTTATGAAAAACTGTTTTTT. Using reference TRBV25-1 and TRBJ1-4 for the parts outside the CDR3, the full variable domain is EADIYQTPRYLVIGTGKKITLECSQTMGHDKMYWYQQDPGMELHLIHYSYGVNSTEKGDLSSESTVSRIRTEHFPLTLESARPSHTSQYLCASSPPYEKLFFGSGTQLSVL.

This chain links TRBV7-9 with TRBJ2-7; D uncertain. The germline gives CDR1 SEHNR, CDR2 FQNEAQ (reference sequence). The CDR3 loop spans 12 amino acids. Trimming left V 3 bases short and J 6 bases short, with 9 bases between. The CDR3 bases are TGTGCCAGCAGCTTGTCTCCTAGCGAGCAGTACTTC. Protein product: CASSLSPSEQYF.

This sequence joins TRBV30 and TRBJ2-7; D ambiguous. CDR1 and CDR2 (germline): GTSNPN, SVGIG (reference sequence). The ends were cut back, 2 bases at V and 3 bases at J, with 5 bases in the middle. The CDR3 covers 11 residues. The CDR3 is CAWSTSYEQYF. The CDR3 bases are TGTGCCTGGAGTACGAGCTACGAGCAGTACTTC.

The chain carries TRBV11-2 and TRBJ1-1; D gene uncertain. Trimming shortened V by 5 bases and J by 8 bases, and 12 bases separated the two germline ends. Per the germline V gene, CDR1 is SGHAT and CDR2 is FQNNGV. The CDR3 is 12 residues long. The CDR3 region has the DNA TGTGCCAGCAGCCCCACGCGCGAAGAAGCTTTCTTT. This codes for CASSPTREEAFF.

V is TRBV11-2 and J is TRBJ2-1; 12 bases fit TRBD2. Losses at the gene ends were 2 bases for V and 10 bases for J; bases not matched to a gene: 9. From germline, CDR1 is SGHAT and CDR2 FQNNGV. This CDR3 spans 16 amino acids. The CDR3 spells CASSLSASGGEREQFF. CDR3 sequence (DNA): TGTGCCAGCAGCTTATCGGCTAGCGGGGGGGAGAGGGAGCAGTTCTTC.

This chain connects TRBV11-2 to TRBJ2-5, with 8 nucleotides matching TRBD2. Germline trimming cut 5 bases from V and 4 bases from J; bases unmatched to any gene: 12. CDR3 length: 16 residues. Germline V CDR1 and CDR2: SGHAT, FQNNGV. The CDR3 region is CASSRDMWAGGETQYF. CDR3 sequence (DNA): TGTGCCAGCAGCCGGGACATGTGGGCGGGAGGAGAGACCCAGTACTTC.

Only one count was recorded for this clone. The gene calls are TRBV2 and TRBJ1-1, with D perhaps matching TRBD1 (5 bases). V lost 9 bases and J 5 bases, leaving 10 bases between the germline ends. Germline CDR1 reads SNHLY; CDR2 reads FYNNEI. This CDR3 contains 11 residues. The CDR3 nucleotides read TGTGCCAGGAGAAGGGGAACTGAAGCTTTCTTT. Its translation: CARRRGTEAFF.

A few counts support this clone. V is TRBV27 and J is TRBJ2-7, with 7 bases identical to TRBD1. With 5 bases clipped from V and 4 bases from J, the junction kept 2 bases outside the gene matches. This CDR3 contains 12 residues. CDR1 and CDR2 (germline): MNHEY, SMNVEV (reference sequence). The CDR3 coding sequence is TGTGCCAGCAGTACAGGGGCGTACGAGCAGTACTTC. Residues: CASSTGAYEQYF.

This clone has a single count. The gene calls are TRBV30 and TRBJ1-2; D remains unclear. The CDR3 has 17 residues. The V end was cut by 2 bases, the J end by 3 bases, with 22 bases between. CDR1 is GTSNPN and CDR2 is SVGIG in the germline V gene (reference sequence). In DNA, the CDR3 is TGTGCCTGGAGTATATTGTCTGGTCGGTTGGAGGACTATGGCTACACCTTC. Its translation: CAWSILSGRLEDYGYTF.

The chain recombines TRBV7-3 with TRBJ2-2; 11 nucleotides align to TRBD2. The CDR3 loop spans 20 amino acids. Germline V gene sequence: CDR1 SGHTA, CDR2 FQGTGA. V shed 1 base, J shed 4 bases, and the junction held 14 bases outside the gene matches. CDR3 amino acids: CASSLRGLAGFNPGTGELFF. CDR3 sequence (DNA): TGTGCCAGCAGCTTAAGAGGACTAGCGGGCTTTAATCCGGGCACCGGGGAGCTGTTTTTT.

The V and J genes are TRBV10-2 and TRBJ2-7; weak D call: TRBD2 (7 bases). Germline V gene lookup returns CDR1 WSHSY and CDR2 SAAADI. V dropped 7 bases and J dropped 0 bases, with 25 bases sitting between them. The CDR3 consists of 18 residues. The CDR3 coding sequence is TGCGCCAGCACCGAAGCGGGAAATTGGGGGCCCAGCTCCTACGAGCAGTACTTC. Its protein product is CASTEAGNWGPSSYEQYF.